The sequence of this T cell receptor beta chain was determined in a study of vaccination and CD4 T cells after COVID-19. The study sequenced cultured CD4+ T cell DNA using the Oncomine TCR Beta short-read assay. TCRdb fed the PCR reads into MiXCR, producing one record per CDR3 protein. The table records some 11,000 distinct CDR3 sequences, about three fifths of them present only once. Treatment noted: approximately nine-day PBMC culture with coronavirus spike peptide pools or control peptides (ViraFEST assay). The CDR3 is 11 amino acids. V lost 10 bases to trimming and J lost 2 bases, with 5 bases between them. Notes on this clonotype: Its antigen is currently unknown.

This TCR came from a human donor who had recovered from COVID-19. Sequenced input: CD4+ T cells from blood, cultured in vitro. V gene TRBV12-3 or TRBV12-4 combines with J gene TRBJ2-2; D remains ambiguous. Here the CDR3 DNA reads TGTGCCACCTGTAACACCGGGGAGCTGTTTTTT. It translates to CATCNTGELFF.